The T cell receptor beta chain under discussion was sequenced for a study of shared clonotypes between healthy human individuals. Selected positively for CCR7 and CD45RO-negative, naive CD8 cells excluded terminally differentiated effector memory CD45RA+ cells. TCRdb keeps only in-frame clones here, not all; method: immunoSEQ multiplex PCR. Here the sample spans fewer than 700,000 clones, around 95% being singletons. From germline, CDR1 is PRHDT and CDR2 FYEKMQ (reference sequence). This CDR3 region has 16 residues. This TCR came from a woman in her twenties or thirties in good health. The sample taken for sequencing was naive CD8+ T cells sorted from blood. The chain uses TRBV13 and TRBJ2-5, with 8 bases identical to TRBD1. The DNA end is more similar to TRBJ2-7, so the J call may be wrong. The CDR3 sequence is CASSSRGGQESYEQYF. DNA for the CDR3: TGTGCCAGCAGCTCCCGTGGGGGACAGGAGTCCTACGAGCAGTACTTC.